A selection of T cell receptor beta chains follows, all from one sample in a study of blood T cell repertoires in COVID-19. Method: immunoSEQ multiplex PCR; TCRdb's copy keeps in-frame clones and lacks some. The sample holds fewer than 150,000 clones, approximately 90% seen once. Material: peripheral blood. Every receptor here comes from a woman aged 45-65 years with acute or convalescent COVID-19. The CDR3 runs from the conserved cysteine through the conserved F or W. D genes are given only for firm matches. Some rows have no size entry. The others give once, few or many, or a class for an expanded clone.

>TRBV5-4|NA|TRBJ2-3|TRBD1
CASSFGTGTDTQYF
TGTGCCAGCAGCTTCGGGACAGGTACAGATACGCAGTATTTT
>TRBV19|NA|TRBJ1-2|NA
CASSDPRGDYGYTF
TGTGCCAGTAGTGACCCCAGGGGCGACTATGGCTACACCTTC
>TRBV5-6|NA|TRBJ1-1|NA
CASSQDYLTTEAFF
TGTGCCAGCAGCCAGGACTACTTGACCACTGAAGCTTTCTTT
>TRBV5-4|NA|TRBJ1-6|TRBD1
CASSLFSGGGNSPLHF
TGTGCCAGCAGCTTGTTTTCAGGGGGCGGGAATTCACCCCTCCACTTT
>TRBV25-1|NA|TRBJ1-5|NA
CASSESQGEWPQHF
TGTGCCAGCAGTGAATCCCAGGGCGAGTGGCCCCAGCATTTT
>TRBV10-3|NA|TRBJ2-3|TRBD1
CATGTGTDTQYF
TGTGCCACTGGGACAGGCACAGATACGCAGTATTTT
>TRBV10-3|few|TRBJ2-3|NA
CAISELGGTDTQYF
TGTGCCATCAGTGAGTTAGGGGGCACAGATACGCAGTATTTT
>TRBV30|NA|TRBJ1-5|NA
CAWNRGGNQPQHF
TGTGCCTGGAACCGCGGGGGGAATCAGCCCCAGCATTTT
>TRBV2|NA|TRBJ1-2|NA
CASSANSPGMTYGYTF
TGTGCCAGCAGTGCAAACAGCCCCGGTATGACCTATGGCTACACCTTC
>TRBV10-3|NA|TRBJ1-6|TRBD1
CAINKDRGSSPLHF
TGTGCCATCAACAAGGACAGGGGAAGCTCACCCCTCCACTTT
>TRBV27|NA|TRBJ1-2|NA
CASSPQRIATRNYGYTF
TGTGCCAGCAGCCCCCAGCGAATTGCCACTCGAAACTATGGCTACACCTTC
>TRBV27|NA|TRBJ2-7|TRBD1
CASSSLGDRGNYEQYF
TGTGCCAGCAGTTCCCTAGGGGACAGGGGTAACTACGAGCAGTACTTC
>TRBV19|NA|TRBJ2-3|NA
CASSITFSTDTQYF
TGTGCCAGTAGTATCACTTTTAGCACAGATACGCAGTATTTT
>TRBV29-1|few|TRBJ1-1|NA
CSASSGTEAFF
TGCAGCGCCTCTTCGGGCACTGAAGCTTTCTTT
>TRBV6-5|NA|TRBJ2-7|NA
CASINRETYEQYF
TGTGCCAGCATTAACAGGGAGACCTACGAGCAGTACTTC
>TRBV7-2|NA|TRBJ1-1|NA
CASSPGLFTEAFF
TGTGCCAGCAGCCCCGGACTGTTCACTGAAGCTTTCTTT
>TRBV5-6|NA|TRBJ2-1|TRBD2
CASSPGTSGYNEQFF
TGTGCCAGCAGTCCCGGGACTAGCGGCTACAATGAGCAGTTCTTC
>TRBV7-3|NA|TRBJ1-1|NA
CASSSQANTEAFF
TGTGCCAGCAGCTCCCAGGCGAACACTGAAGCTTTCTTT
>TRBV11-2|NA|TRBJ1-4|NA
CASSLILNEKLFF
TGTGCCAGCAGCTTAATTCTAAATGAAAAACTGTTTTTT
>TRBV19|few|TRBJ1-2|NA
CASSNRKAGRERDYGYTF
TGTGCCAGTAGTAACCGTAAGGCTGGACGGGAGAGGGACTATGGCTACACCTTC
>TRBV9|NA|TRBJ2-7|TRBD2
CASSVGVAGPYEQYF
TGTGCCAGCAGCGTAGGGGTAGCGGGACCCTACGAGCAGTACTTC
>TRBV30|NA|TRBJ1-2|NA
CAWSGGMGYGYTF
TGTGCCTGGAGTGGCGGTATGGGCTATGGCTACACCTTC
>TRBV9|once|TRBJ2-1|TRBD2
CASSVGVAGGLTYNEQFF
TGTGCCAGCAGCGTCGGGGTAGCGGGGGGTTTAACCTACAATGAGCAGTTCTTC
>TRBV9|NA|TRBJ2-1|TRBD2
CASSAGGRDYNEQFF
TGTGCCAGCAGCGCGGGCGGGAGAGACTACAATGAGCAGTTCTTC
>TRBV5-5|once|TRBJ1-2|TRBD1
CASSEGTGPFYGYTF
TGTGCCAGCAGCGAGGGGACAGGGCCATTTTATGGCTACACCTTC
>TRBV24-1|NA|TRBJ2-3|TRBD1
CATSDSDRGLGTQYF
TGTGCCACCAGTGATTCAGACAGGGGGCTGGGTACGCAGTATTTT
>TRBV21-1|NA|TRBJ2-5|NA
CASSKDRWWRGLTVWAQYF
TGTGCCAGCAGCAAAGATAGGTGGTGGCGGGGCCTCACCGTATGGGCCCAGTACTTC
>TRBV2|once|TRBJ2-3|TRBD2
CASSSETSGGADTQYF
TGTGCCAGCAGTAGCGAGACTAGCGGGGGGGCAGATACGCAGTATTTT
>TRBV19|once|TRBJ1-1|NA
CASSNSGGTEAFF
TGTGCCAGTAGTAATAGTGGGGGGACTGAAGCTTTCTTT